The T cell receptor beta chain under discussion was sequenced for a study of T-cell memory formation after mild COVID-19. MiXCR, run by TCRdb on the 5' RACE reads, gives a single entry per CDR3 protein. There are roughly 240,000 distinct CDR3 sequences in the sample; roughly 15% occur only once, and 20% to 25% lies in the top ten. Germline assignment: CDR1 LNHDA and CDR2 SQIVND (reference sequence). With 10 bases clipped from V and 6 bases from J, the junction kept 11 bases outside the gene matches. The CDR3 runs 13 residues. The sequencing input was PBMCs or a T cell subset sorted from them (not recorded which). The sequence was collected from a man between 18 and 35 years old who had mild COVID-19 (a few samples of this study predate the infection). Cell type and time point are not known. V is TRBV19 and J is TRBJ1-2; 7 bases agree with TRBD1. The CDR3 spells CANSRGNRDGYTF. The CDR3 bases are TGTGCCAATTCCAGGGGGAATAGAGATGGCTACACCTTC.